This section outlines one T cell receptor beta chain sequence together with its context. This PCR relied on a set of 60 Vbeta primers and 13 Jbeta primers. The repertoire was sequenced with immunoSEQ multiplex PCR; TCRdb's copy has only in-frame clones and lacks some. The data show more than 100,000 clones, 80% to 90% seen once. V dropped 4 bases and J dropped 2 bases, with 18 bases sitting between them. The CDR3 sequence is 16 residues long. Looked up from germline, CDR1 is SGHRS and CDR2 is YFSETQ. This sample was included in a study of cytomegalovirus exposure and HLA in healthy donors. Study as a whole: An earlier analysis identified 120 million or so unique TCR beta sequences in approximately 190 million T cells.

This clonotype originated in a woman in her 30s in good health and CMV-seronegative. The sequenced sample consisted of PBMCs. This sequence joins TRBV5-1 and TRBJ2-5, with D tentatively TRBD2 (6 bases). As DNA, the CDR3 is TGCGCCAGCAGCCCCAACGCTGGCGGGATACAAGAGACCCAGTACTTC. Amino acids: CASSPNAGGIQETQYF.